The 14 T cell receptor beta chains listed next were all sequenced from one sample in a study of T cells in Graves' hyperthyroidism and ophthalmopathy. Researchers took RNA transcripts and amplified the TCR beta CDR3 regions from them. TCR CDR3 regions were first amplified by RT-PCR with HTBI primers. TCRdb re-derived calls from the multiplex PCR reads in MiXCR, one entry per CDR3 protein. The sample consists of hundreds of thousands of distinct CDR3 sequences, around 22% of them appearing once. Material: blood. The receptors were gathered from a woman aged 30 to 39 with Graves' ophthalmopathy.

Ten or more counts support this clonotype. The chain joins TRBV11-2 to TRBJ2-2; 14 nucleotides align to TRBD2. Germline CDR1 is SGHAT and CDR2 is FQNNGV. Trimming took 4 bases from V and 3 from J; bases not matched to a gene: 7. The CDR3 runs 18 residues. The CDR3 is CASSWRLAGGSYTGELFF. In DNA form, the CDR3 reads TGTGCCAGCAGCTGGAGACTAGCGGGGGGGTCTTACACCGGGGAGCTGTTTTTT.

The chain employs TRBV6-1 and TRBJ1-2, with 12 bases that match TRBD1. Per germline, CDR1 MNHNS and CDR2 SASEGT. The CDR3 spans 16 residues. V lost 5 bases, J lost 7 bases, and 11 bases stayed unmatched. CDR3 nucleotides: TGTGCCAGCAGTCGGGGACAGGGGGCCAGAGCTGGTGGCTACACCTTC. Translating gives CASSRGQGARAGGYTF.

Turning to this clonotype: A clone one base away is much larger, so this may be a read error. J is TRBJ1-5 and V is TRBV2; D is possibly TRBD1 (6 bases). This CDR3 spans 15 amino acids. Germline V CDR1 and CDR2: SNHLY, FYNNEI. CDR3 sequence reads: CASTEGSGGNQSQHF. CDR3 coding DNA: TGTGCCAGCACTGAGGGGTCGGGGGGCAATCAGTCCCAGCATTTT.

In its sample, this clonotype was seen a few times. The V call is TRBV6-1, the J call TRBJ1-5, with D unclear. The V and J ends lost 7 bases and 2 bases respectively, with 9 bases between them. Germline V gives CDR1 MNHNS, CDR2 SASEGT. There are 13 residues in the CDR3. The CDR3 coding sequence is TGTGCCAGCAACCCTGGGGGCAATCAGCCCCAGCATTTT. Its translation is CASNPGGNQPQHF.

For this clonotype: A read error may produce the germline difference seen at one junction end. The chain combines TRBV11-2 with TRBJ2-7, with D perhaps being TRBD1 or TRBD2 (5 bases each). The V gene's germline CDR1 is SGHAT and CDR2 FQNNGV. The CDR3 has 14 amino acids. CDR3 amino acids: CASSSPPVGVEQCF. The DNA for the CDR3 is TGTGCCAGCAGCTCCCCCCCCGTGGGGGTCGAGCAGTGCTTC.

This chain uses TRBV30 with TRBJ1-1; D unresolved. The V and J ends lost 2 bases and 2 bases respectively, with 9 bases between them. Germline V CDR1 and CDR2: GTSNPN, SVGIG (reference sequence). The CDR3 spans 13 residues. The CDR3 DNA follows: TGTGCCTGGAGTAAAGGAACCAACACTGAAGCTTTCTTT. Its translation is CAWSKGTNTEAFF.

This clonotype was picked up a small number of times. The gene calls are TRBV12-3 or TRBV12-4 and TRBJ1-5, with D hard to call. There are 13 residues in the CDR3. Trimming left V 4 bases short and J 4 bases short, with 8 bases between. This chain's CDR3 is CASSWRENQPQHF. The DNA for the CDR3 is TGTGCCAGCAGTTGGAGGGAGAATCAGCCCCAGCATTTT.

This clonotype occurred many times. V is TRBV6-1 and J is TRBJ2-5; D is uncertain. V lost 1 base to trimming and J lost 1 base, with 10 bases between them. Germline CDR1 MNHNS, CDR2 SASEGT. This CDR3 comprises 15 residues. CDR3 sequence reads: CASSEDPSGQETQYF. The CDR3, as DNA: TGTGCCAGCAGTGAAGACCCGTCGGGCCAAGAGACCCAGTACTTC.

The chain links TRBV7-6 to TRBJ2-5, with 9 positions matching TRBD1. V gave up 7 bases and J gave up 2 bases; unmatched junction bases: 11. CDR1 and CDR2 (germline): SGHVS, FNYEAQ. This CDR3 is 16 amino acids long. The CDR3 sequence: CASNDPGQGPQETQYF. The CDR3 DNA follows: TGTGCCAGCAACGACCCGGGACAGGGTCCACAAGAGACCCAGTACTTC.

This clonotype was picked up a small number of times. V gene TRBV12-3 or TRBV12-4 combines with J gene TRBJ2-7; weak D call: TRBD1 (5 bases). This CDR3 has 14 amino acids. Trimming removed 5 bases at V and 2 bases at J, with 13 bases between. As DNA, the CDR3 is TGTGCCAGCAGTAGTAAGGGGTGGACCTACGAGCAGTACTTC. This encodes CASSSKGWTYEQYF.

This clonotype was seen repeatedly, ten times or more. The chain joins TRBV7-8 to TRBJ2-5, with 7 bases fitting TRBD2. From germline, CDR1 is SGHVS and CDR2 FQNEAQ. The CDR3 contains 13 residues. V trimming: 5 bases; J trimming: 5 bases; junction bases outside the gene matches: 5. This CDR3 is CASSQTSVETQYF. The CDR3 region has the DNA TGTGCCAGCAGCCAAACTAGCGTGGAGACCCAGTACTTC.

For this clonotype: A much larger clone lies one base from this, so it may be a read error. The chain links TRBV6-1 to TRBJ2-7, with TRBD1 identical over 11 bases. V was clipped by 1 base and J by 5 bases; unmatched bases: 1. Germline lookup yields CDR1 MNHNS and CDR2 SASEGT. The CDR3 is made up of 14 amino acids. This chain's CDR3 is CASSEGTGGHEQYF. The CDR3 DNA is TGTGCCAGCAGTGAAGGGACAGGGGGCCACGAGCAGTACTTC.

This chain joins TRBV6-2 or TRBV6-3 and TRBJ2-5; maybe TRBD2 (5 bases). CDR3 length: 13 residues. The ends were cut back, 4 bases at V and 12 bases at J, with 18 bases in the middle. The germline V gene encodes CDR1 MNHEY and CDR2 SVGEGT. The CDR3 coding sequence is TGTGCCAGCAGTTTACCCCCGTCTAGCACCGAGTACTTC. It specifies CASSLPPSSTEYF.

The rearrangement uses TRBV29-1 and TRBJ1-1; 8 positions agree with TRBD1. The germline V gene encodes CDR1 SQVTM and CDR2 ANQGSEA. This CDR3 contains 13 residues. Germline trimming cut 6 bases from V and 0 bases from J; bases unmatched to any gene: 3. The chain's CDR3 is CSVLRGLNTEAFF. CDR3 in DNA: TGCAGCGTACTCAGGGGGCTGAACACTGAAGCTTTCTTT.